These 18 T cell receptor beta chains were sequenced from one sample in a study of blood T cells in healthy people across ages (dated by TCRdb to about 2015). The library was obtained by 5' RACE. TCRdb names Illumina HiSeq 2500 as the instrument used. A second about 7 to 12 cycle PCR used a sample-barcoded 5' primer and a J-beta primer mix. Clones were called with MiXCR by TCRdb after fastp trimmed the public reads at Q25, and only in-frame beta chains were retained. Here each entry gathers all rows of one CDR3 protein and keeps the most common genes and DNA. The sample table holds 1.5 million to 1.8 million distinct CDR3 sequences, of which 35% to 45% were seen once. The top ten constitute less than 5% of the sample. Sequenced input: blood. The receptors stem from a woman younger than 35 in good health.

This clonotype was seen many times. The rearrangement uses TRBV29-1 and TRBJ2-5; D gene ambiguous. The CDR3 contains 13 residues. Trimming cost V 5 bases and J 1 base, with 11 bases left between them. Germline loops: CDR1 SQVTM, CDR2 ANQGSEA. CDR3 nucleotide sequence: TGCAGCGTTCACACAGTGCTCCAAGAGACCCAGTACTTC. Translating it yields CSVHTVLQETQYF.

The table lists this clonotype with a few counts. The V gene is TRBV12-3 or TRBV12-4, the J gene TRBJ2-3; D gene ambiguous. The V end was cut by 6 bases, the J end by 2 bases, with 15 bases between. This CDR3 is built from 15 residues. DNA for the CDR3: TGTGCCAGCAGCCCTATACTTTTTTCCACAGATACGCAGTATTTT. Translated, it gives CASSPILFSTDTQYF.

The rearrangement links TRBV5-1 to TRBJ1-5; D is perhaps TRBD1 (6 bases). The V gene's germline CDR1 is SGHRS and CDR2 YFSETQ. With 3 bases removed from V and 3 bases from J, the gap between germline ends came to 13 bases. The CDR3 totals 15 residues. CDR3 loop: CASSSEDSVNQPQHF. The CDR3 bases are TGCGCCAGCAGCTCGGAGGACAGCGTCAATCAGCCCCAGCATTTT.

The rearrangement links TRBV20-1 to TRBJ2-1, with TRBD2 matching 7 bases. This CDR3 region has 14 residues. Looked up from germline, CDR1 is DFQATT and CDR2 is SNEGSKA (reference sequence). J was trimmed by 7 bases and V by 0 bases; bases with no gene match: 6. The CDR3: CSARDAGVWNEQFF. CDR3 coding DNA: TGCAGTGCTAGAGATGCGGGAGTTTGGAATGAGCAGTTCTTC.

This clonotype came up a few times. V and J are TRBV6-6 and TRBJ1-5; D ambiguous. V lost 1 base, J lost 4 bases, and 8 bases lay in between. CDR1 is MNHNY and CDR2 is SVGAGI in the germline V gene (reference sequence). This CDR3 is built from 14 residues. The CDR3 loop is CASSYLMGNQPQHF. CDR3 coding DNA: TGTGCCAGCAGTTACTTGATGGGGAATCAGCCCCAGCATTTT.

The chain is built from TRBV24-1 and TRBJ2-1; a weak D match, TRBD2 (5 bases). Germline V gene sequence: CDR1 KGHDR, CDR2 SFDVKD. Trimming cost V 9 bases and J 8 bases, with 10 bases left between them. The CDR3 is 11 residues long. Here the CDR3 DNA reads TGTGCCACCGAGGACTGGGATGAGCAGTTCTTC. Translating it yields CATEDWDEQFF.

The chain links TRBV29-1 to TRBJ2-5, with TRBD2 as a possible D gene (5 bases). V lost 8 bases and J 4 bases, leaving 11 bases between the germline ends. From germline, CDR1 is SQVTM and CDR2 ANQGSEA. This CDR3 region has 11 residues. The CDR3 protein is CSPSSGETQYF. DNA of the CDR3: TGCAGCCCTAGCAGCGGAGAGACCCAGTACTTC.

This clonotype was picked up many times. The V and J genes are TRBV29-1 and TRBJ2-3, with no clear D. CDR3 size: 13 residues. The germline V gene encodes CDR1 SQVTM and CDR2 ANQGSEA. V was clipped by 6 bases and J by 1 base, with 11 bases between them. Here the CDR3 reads CSVLPDGTDTQYF. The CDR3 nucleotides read TGCAGCGTCCTGCCGGATGGCACAGATACGCAGTATTTT.

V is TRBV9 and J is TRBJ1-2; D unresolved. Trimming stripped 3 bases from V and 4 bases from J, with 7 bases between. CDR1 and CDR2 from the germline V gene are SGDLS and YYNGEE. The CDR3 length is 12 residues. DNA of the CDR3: TGTGCCAGCAGCGGCCCCCGCTATGGCTACACCTTC. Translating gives CASSGPRYGYTF.

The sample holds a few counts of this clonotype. CDR3 loop: CASSFSGTVDAYGYTF. The CDR3 bases are TGTGCCAGCAGTTTTTCCGGGACAGTAGACGCCTATGGCTACACCTTC. The chain is built from TRBV6-5 and TRBJ1-2; the match to TRBD1 covers 7 bases. In germline, CDR1 is MNHEY, CDR2 SVGAGI. The CDR3 covers 16 residues. Unmatched junction bases numbered 12, after V lost 4 bases and J lost 4 bases.

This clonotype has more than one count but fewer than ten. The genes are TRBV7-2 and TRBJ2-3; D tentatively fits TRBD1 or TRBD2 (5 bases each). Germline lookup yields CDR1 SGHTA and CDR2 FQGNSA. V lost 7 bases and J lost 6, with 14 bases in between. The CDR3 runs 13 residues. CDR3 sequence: CASTGTAADTQYF. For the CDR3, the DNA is TGTGCCAGCACCGGGACCGCGGCGGATACGCAGTATTTT. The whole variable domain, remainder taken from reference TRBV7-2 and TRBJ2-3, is GAGVSQSPSNKVTEKGKDVELRCDPISGHTALYWYRQSLGQGLEFLIYFQGNSAPDKSGLPSDRFSAERTGGSVSTLTIQRTQQEDSAVYLCASTGTAADTQYFGPGTRLTVL.

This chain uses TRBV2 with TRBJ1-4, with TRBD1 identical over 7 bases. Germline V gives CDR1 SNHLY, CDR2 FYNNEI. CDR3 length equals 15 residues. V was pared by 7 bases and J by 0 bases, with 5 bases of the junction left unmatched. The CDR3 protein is CASIRQGATNEKLFF. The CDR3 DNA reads TGTGCCAGCATCCGACAGGGCGCAACTAATGAAAAACTGTTTTTT.

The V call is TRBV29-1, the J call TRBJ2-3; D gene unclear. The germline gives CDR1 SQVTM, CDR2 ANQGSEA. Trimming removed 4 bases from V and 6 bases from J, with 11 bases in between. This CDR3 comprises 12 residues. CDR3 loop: CSVAAAADTQYF. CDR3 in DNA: TGCAGCGTTGCGGCCGCCGCGGATACGCAGTATTTT.

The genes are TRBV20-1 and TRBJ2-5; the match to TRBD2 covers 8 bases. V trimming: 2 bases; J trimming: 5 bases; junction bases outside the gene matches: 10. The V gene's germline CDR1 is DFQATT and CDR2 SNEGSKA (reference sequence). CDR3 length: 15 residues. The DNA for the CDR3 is TGCAGTGCTAGATCTCCAGGACTAGCACGGGAGACCCAGTACTTC. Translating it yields CSARSPGLARETQYF.

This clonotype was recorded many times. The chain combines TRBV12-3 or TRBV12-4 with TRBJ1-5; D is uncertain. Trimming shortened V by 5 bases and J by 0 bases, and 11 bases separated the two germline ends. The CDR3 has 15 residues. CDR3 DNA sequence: TGTGCCAGCAGTCCCTCGGGAGTTAGCAATCAGCCCCAGCATTTT. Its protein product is CASSPSGVSNQPQHF.

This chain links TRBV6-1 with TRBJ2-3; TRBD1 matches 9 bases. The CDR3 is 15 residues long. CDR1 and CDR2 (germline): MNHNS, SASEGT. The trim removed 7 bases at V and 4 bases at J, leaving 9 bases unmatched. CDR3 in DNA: TGTGCCAGCACCCGGGGACAGGGTGGGGCAGATACGCAGTATTTT. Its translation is CASTRGQGGADTQYF.

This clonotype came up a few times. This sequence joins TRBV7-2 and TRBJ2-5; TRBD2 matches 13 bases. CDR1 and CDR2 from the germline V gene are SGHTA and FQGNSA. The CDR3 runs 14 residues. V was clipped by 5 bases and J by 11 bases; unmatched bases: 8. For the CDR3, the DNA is TGTGCCAGCAGCGCAACTAGCGGGAGGGATGGGCAGTACTTC. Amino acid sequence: CASSATSGRDGQYF.

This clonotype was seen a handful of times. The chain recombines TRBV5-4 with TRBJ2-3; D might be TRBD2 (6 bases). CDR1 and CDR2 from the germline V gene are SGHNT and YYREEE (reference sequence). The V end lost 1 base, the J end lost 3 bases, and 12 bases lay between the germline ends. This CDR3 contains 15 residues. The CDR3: CASSLTSPGTDTQYF. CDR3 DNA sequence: TGTGCCAGCAGCTTGACTAGCCCGGGGACAGATACGCAGTATTTT.